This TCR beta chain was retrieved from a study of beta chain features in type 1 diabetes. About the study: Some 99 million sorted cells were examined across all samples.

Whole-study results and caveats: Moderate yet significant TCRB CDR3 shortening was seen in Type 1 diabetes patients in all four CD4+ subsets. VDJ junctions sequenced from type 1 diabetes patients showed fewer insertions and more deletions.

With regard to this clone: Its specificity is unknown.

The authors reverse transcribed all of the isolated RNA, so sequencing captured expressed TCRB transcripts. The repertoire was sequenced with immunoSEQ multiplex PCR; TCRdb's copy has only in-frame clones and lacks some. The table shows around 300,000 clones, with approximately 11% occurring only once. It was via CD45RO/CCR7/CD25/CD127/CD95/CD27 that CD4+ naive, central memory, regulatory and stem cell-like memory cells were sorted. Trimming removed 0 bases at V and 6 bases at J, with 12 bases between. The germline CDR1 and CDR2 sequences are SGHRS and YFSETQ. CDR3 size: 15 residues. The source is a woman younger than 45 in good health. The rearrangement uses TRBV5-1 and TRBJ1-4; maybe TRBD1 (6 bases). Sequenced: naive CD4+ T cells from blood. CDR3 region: CASSLVSGAHEKLFF. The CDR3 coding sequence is TGCGCCAGCAGCTTGGTTTCAGGGGCGCATGAAAAACTGTTTTTT. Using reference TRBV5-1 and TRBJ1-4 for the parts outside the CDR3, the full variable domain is KAGVTQTPRYLIKTRGQQVTLSCSPISGHRSVSWYQQTPGQGLQFLFEYFSETQRNKGNFPGRFSGRQFSNSRSEMNVSTLELGDSALYLCASSLVSGAHEKLFFGSGTQLSVL.